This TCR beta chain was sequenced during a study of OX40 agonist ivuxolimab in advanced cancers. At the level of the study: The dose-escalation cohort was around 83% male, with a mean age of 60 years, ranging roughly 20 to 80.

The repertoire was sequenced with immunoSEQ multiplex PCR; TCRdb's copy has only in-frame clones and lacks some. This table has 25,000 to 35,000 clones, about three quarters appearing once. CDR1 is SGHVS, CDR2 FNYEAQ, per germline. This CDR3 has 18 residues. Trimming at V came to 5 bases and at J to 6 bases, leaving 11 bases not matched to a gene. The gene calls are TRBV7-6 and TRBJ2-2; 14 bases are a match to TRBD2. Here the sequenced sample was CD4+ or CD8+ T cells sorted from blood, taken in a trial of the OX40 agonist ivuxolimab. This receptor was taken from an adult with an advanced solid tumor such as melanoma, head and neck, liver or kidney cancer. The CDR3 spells CASSHQPGLAGVAGELFF. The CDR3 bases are TGTGCCAGCAGCCATCAACCGGGACTAGCGGGGGTGGCCGGGGAGCTGTTTTTT.